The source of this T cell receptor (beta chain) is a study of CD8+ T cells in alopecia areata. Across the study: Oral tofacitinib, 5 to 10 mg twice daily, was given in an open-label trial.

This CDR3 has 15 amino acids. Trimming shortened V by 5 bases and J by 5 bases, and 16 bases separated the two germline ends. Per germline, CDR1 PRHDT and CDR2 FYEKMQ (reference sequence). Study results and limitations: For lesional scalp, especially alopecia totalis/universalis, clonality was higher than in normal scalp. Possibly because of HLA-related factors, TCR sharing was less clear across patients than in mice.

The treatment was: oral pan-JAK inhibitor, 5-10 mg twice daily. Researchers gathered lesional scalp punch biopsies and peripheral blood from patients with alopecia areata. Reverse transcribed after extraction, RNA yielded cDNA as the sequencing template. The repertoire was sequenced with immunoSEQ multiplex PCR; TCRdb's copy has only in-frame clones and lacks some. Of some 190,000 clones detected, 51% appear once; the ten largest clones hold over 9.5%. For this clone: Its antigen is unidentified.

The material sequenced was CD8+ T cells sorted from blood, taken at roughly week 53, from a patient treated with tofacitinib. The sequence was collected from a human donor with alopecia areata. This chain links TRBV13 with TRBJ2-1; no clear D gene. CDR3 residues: CASSQAPATDNEQFF. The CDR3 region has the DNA TGTGCCAGCAGCCAAGCCCCCGCCACGGACAATGAGCAGTTCTTC.